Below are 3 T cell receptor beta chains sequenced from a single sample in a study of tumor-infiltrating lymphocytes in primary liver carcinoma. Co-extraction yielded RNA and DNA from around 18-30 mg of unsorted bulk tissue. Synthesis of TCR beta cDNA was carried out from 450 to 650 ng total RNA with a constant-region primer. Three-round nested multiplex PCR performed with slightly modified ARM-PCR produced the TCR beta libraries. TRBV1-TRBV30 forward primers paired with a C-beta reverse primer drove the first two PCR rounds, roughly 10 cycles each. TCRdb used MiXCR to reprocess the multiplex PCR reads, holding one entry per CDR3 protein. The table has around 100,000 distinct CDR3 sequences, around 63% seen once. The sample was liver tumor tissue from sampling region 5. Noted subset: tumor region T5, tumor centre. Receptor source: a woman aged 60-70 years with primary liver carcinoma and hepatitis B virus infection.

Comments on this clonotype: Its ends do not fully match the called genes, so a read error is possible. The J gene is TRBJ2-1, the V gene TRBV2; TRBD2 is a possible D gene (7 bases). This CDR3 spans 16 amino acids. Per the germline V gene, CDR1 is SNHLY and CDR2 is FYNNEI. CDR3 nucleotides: TGTGCCAGCAGTGAAGGGGGGGGCCGGGGTTACAGTGAGCAGTTCTTC. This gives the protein CASSEGGGRGYSEQFF. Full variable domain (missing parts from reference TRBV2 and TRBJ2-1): EPEVTQTPSHQVTQMGQEVILRCVPISNHLYFYWYRQILGQKVEFLVSFYNNEISEKSEIFDDQFSVERPDGSNFTLKIRSTKLEDSAMYFCASSEGGGRGYSEQFFGPGTRLTVL.

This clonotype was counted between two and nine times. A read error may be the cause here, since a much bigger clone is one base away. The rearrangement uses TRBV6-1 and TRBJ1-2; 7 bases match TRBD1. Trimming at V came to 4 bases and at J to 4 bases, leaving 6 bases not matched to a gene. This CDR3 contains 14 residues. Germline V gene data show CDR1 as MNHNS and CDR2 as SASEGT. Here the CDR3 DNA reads TGTGCCAGCAGTGGCGGGACAGTGATCTATGGCTACACCTTC. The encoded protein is CASSGGTVIYGYTF.

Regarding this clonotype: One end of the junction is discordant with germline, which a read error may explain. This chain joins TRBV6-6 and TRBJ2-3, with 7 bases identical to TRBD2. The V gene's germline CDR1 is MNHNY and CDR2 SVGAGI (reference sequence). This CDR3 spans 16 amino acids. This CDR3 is CASSYLLARVADTLYF. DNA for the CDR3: TGTGCCAGCAGTTACTTACTAGCGAGAGTGGCAGATACGCTGTATTTC.